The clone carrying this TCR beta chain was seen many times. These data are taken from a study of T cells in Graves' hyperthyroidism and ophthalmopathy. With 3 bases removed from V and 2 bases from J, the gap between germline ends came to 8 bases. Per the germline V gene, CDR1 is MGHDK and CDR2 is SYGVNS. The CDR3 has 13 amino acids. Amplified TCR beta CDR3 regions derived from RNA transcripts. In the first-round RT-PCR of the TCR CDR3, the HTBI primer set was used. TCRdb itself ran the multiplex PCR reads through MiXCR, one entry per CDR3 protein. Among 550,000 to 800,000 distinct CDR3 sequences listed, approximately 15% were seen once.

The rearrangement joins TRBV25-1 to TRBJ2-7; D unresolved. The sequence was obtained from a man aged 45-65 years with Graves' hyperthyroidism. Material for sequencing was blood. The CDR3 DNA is TGTGCCAGCAGTGACGGTTGGGCCTACGAGCAGTACTTC. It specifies CASSDGWAYEQYF.